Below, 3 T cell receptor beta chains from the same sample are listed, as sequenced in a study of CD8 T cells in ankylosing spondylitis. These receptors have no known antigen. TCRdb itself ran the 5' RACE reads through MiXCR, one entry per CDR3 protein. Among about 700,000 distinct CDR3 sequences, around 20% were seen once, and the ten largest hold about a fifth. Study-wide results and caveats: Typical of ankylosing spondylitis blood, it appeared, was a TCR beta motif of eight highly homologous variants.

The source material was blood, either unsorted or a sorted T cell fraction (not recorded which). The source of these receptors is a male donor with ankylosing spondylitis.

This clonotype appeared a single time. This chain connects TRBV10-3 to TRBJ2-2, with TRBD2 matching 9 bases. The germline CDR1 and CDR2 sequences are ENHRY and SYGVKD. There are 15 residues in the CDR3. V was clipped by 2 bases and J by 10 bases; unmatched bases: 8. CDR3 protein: CAISEGIAGVAELFF. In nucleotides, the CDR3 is TGTGCCATCAGTGAGGGGATAGCGGGGGTTGCGGAGCTGTTTTTT.

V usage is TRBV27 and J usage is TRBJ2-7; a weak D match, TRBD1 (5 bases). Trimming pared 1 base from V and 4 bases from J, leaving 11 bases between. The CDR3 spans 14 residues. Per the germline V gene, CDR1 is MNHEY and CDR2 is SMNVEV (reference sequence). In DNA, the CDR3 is TGTGCCAGCAGTTTATGGGGCAGGCAATACGAGCAGTACTTC. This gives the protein CASSLWGRQYEQYF.

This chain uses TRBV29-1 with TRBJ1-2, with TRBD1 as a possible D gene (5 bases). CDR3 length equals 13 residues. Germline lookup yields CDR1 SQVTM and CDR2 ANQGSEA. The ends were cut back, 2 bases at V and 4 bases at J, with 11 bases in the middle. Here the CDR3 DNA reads TGCAGCGTTGAAAGAGGCGACAGCTATGGCTACACCTTC. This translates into CSVERGDSYGYTF.